The 10 T cell receptor beta chains below come from one sample, sequenced in a study of radiotherapy plus CTLA-4 blockade in lung cancer (dated by TCRdb to the late 2010s). Preparation of the library involved the immunoSEQ multiplex PCR assay. This is the immuneACCESS table as TCRdb keeps it, with only in-frame sequences that have V and J called. A part of the clones is gone; compared with another copy, unresolved V genes explain less than half, and the rest is unexplained. Present in this sample are around 82,000 clones, approximately 86% of which were seen just once. The ten largest clones add up to over 15% of the sample. Sequences were derived from peripheral blood, sampled from a patient treated with radiotherapy plus ipilimumab. These receptors were collected from a human donor with non-small cell lung cancer that progressed on radiotherapy plus ipilimumab.

The chain carries TRBV29-1 and TRBJ1-2; TRBD1 matches 7 bases. This CDR3 is 14 amino acids long. V was clipped by 5 bases and J by 4 bases; unmatched bases: 10. The V gene's germline CDR1 is SQVTM and CDR2 ANQGSEA. In DNA form, the CDR3 reads TGCAGCGTTACCACAGGGCCAGGGGGCTATGGCTACACCTTC. This translates into CSVTTGPGGYGYTF.

The chain joins TRBV19 to TRBJ1-1; the match to TRBD1 covers 8 bases. The CDR3 covers 16 residues. Germline V lookup: CDR1 LNHDA, CDR2 SQIVND (reference sequence). Germline trimming cut 1 base from V and 2 bases from J; bases unmatched to any gene: 6. For the CDR3, the DNA is TGTGCCAGTAGTATAGGCCGGACAGGGAGAAACACTGAAGCTTTCTTT. Translating gives CASSIGRTGRNTEAFF.

This rearrangement joins TRBV10-3 to TRBJ1-2; 9 nucleotides line up with TRBD1. The germline V gene has CDR1 ENHRY and CDR2 SYGVKD. With 3 bases clipped from V and 5 bases from J, the junction kept 4 bases outside the gene matches. The CDR3 sequence is 14 residues long. In DNA form, the CDR3 reads TGTGCCATCAGTGAAAAGACAGGGGGGTATGGCTACACCTTC. Translating gives CAISEKTGGYGYTF.

The chain links TRBV9 to TRBJ2-1; 10 positions agree with TRBD2. The CDR3 totals 16 residues. The J segment lost 9 bases and the V segment lost 0 bases, leaving 9 bases of the junction unmatched. Germline V gene lookup returns CDR1 SGDLS and CDR2 YYNGEE. The CDR3 protein is CASSVGASGSFSEQFF. CDR3 DNA sequence: TGTGCCAGCAGCGTAGGAGCTAGCGGGAGTTTCAGTGAGCAGTTCTTC. The full variable domain, in which reference TRBV9 and TRBJ2-1 provide the parts outside the CDR3, is DSGVTQTPKHLITATGQRVTLRCSPRSGDLSVYWYQQSLDQGLQFLIQYYNGEERAKGNILERFSAQQFPDLHSELNLSSLELGDSALYFCASSVGASGSFSEQFFGPGTRLTVL.

This clone was found once. The chain couples TRBV7-6 to TRBJ2-2, with a possible D match to TRBD1 (5 bases). The CDR3 runs to 14 residues. The V end was cut by 1 base, the J end by 7 bases, with 10 bases between. Germline values: CDR1 SGHVS, CDR2 FNYEAQ. The CDR3 DNA reads TGTGCCAGCAGCTTAGGACCCCAGGGCGGGGAGCTGTTTTTT. This encodes CASSLGPQGGELFF. The full variable domain, its missing parts supplied by reference TRBV7-6 and TRBJ2-2, is GAGVSQSPRYKVTKRGQDVALRCDPISGHVSLYWYRQALGQGPEFLTYFNYEAQQDKSGLPNDRFSAERPEGSISTLTIQRTEQRDSAMYRCASSLGPQGGELFFGEGSRLTVL.

The table lists this clone with a count of one. The rearrangement joins TRBV5-4 to TRBJ1-2, with a possible D match to TRBD1 (6 bases). This CDR3 comprises 16 residues. CDR1 and CDR2 from the germline V gene are SGHNT and YYREEE (reference sequence). Trimming took 3 bases from V and 2 from J, leaving 17 bases between them. The CDR3 DNA reads as TGTGCCAGCAGCTCCCACGGGAAGGGGGGAAACTATGGCTACACCTTC. This translates into CASSSHGKGGNYGYTF. Using reference TRBV5-4 and TRBJ1-2 for the parts outside the CDR3, the full variable domain is ETGVTQSPTHLIKTRGQQVTLRCSSQSGHNTVSWYQQALGQGPQFIFQYYREEENGRGNFPPRFSGLQFPNYSSELNVNALELDDSALYLCASSSHGKGGNYGYTFGSGTRLTVV.

The gene calls are TRBV7-8 and TRBJ2-7, with 8 bases that match TRBD2. Germline V lookup: CDR1 SGHVS, CDR2 FQNEAQ. This CDR3 has 13 amino acids. V gave up 4 bases and J gave up 3 bases; unmatched junction bases: 2. Here the CDR3 reads CASSSRGGYEQYF. For the CDR3, the DNA is TGTGCCAGCAGCTCTCGGGGGGGCTACGAGCAGTACTTC.

CDR3 bases: TGTGCCATCAGTGAGGCGGCCCTGGGGCTGGGTGGCTACACCTTC. It translates to CAISEAALGLGGYTF. J is TRBJ1-2 and V is TRBV10-3; TRBD1 might be the D (5 bases). The CDR3 covers 15 residues. CDR1 and CDR2 (germline): ENHRY, SYGVKD. The germline V and J ends were trimmed by 2 bases and 7 bases, with 17 bases remaining between them.

The chain joins TRBV7-2 to TRBJ2-5, with TRBD1 matching over 8 bases. J was trimmed by 3 bases and V by 0 bases; bases with no gene match: 6. Germline assignment: CDR1 SGHTA and CDR2 FQGNSA. This CDR3 comprises 16 residues. The CDR3 DNA sequence: TGTGCCAGCAGCTTAGCCTACCTACAGGGGGAAGAGACCCAGTACTTC. Amino acids: CASSLAYLQGEETQYF.

The V gene is TRBV5-6, the J gene TRBJ1-2, with D possibly TRBD1 on 6 matching bases. Trimming cost V 0 bases and J 7 bases, with 13 bases left between them. The CDR3 consists of 14 residues. The germline V gene has CDR1 SGHDT and CDR2 YYEEEE. CDR3 in amino acids: CASSLDQGLSGYTF. CDR3 DNA: TGTGCCAGCAGCTTGGACCAGGGGCTTTCTGGCTACACCTTC.